The 15 T cell receptor beta chains presented below share a single source sample, sequenced in a study of early T cells in non-severe SARS-CoV-2 infection. TCRdb re-called the 5' RACE reads through MiXCR, storing one row per CDR3 protein. The sample contains about 99,000 distinct CDR3 sequences, roughly 15% of which appear only once. The material sequenced was whole blood. These receptors originate from an adult who was a healthcare worker with PCR-confirmed SARS-CoV-2 infection or an uninfected control (not recorded which).

The chain is built from TRBV5-6 and TRBJ1-6, with D tentatively TRBD1 (5 bases). Germline V gene data show CDR1 as SGHDT and CDR2 as YYEEEE. The CDR3 is 16 residues long. Between the trimmed V and J ends, which lost 0 bases and 6 bases, there was a span of 13 bases. The CDR3 spells CASSLVGAGVNSPLHF. As DNA, the CDR3 is TGTGCCAGCAGCTTGGTTGGGGCCGGGGTTAATTCACCCCTCCACTTT.

The chain is built from TRBV4-3 and TRBJ1-5; 7 bases fit TRBD1. Trimming took 1 base from V and 6 from J; bases not matched to a gene: 6. Per germline, CDR1 LGHNA and CDR2 YSLEER. CDR3 size: 15 residues. The CDR3 DNA follows: TGCGCCAGCAGCCAAGCCGTAGGGGGCCTTCAGCCCCAGCATTTT. Residues: CASSQAVGGLQPQHF.

V usage is TRBV20-1 and J usage is TRBJ2-3, with a possible D match to TRBD2 (6 bases). Trimming stripped 6 bases from V and 1 base from J, with 17 bases between. Germline assignment: CDR1 DFQATT and CDR2 SNEGSKA (reference sequence). This CDR3 region has 15 residues. The CDR3 region has the DNA TGCAGTGCCCTTGGGACTTACTGGGGCACAGATACGCAGTATTTT. Its translation: CSALGTYWGTDTQYF.

The chain couples TRBV18 to TRBJ1-3; 8 bases align to TRBD1. This CDR3 spans 15 amino acids. Per germline, CDR1 KGHSH and CDR2 LQKENI. The junction had 4 bases not matched to a gene; V was cut back by 6 bases and J by 0 bases. The CDR3 protein is CASSDQGASGNTIYF. The CDR3 nucleotides read TGTGCCAGCTCCGACCAGGGGGCCTCTGGAAACACCATATATTTT.

The chain employs TRBV5-4 and TRBJ2-4; D unresolved. Germline assignment: CDR1 SGHNT and CDR2 YYREEE (reference sequence). This CDR3 region has 11 residues. V was trimmed by 4 bases and J by 9 bases, leaving 8 bases between them. The CDR3, as DNA: TGTGCCAGCAGCGGTCCGGGCATTCAGTACTTC. Translated: CASSGPGIQYF. Full variable domain (missing parts from reference TRBV5-4 and TRBJ2-4): ETGVTQSPTHLIKTRGQQVTLRCSSQSGHNTVSWYQQALGQGPQFIFQYYREEENGRGNFPPRFSGLQFPNYSSELNVNALELDDSALYLCASSGPGIQYFGAGTRLSVL.

This clonotype was seen ten or more times. The rearrangement uses TRBV13 and TRBJ1-4; D is possibly TRBD1 (5 bases). CDR1 is PRHDT, CDR2 FYEKMQ, per germline (reference sequence). The V gene lost 0 bases and the J gene lost 2 bases, with 10 bases spanning the gap. CDR3 length: 16 amino acids. As DNA, the CDR3 is TGTGCCAGCAGCTTAGGGGGGGAAGAGACTAATGAAAAACTGTTTTTT. Its translation: CASSLGGEETNEKLFF.

There are a few counts of this clonotype. The CDR3 bases are TGTGCCAGCAGCGTAGGTCGTTGGCAAGAGACCCAGTACTTC. It is translated as CASSVGRWQETQYF. The chain employs TRBV9 and TRBJ2-5; D unresolved. Germline V gene sequence: CDR1 SGDLS, CDR2 YYNGEE. Trimming stripped 0 bases from V and 2 bases from J, with 8 bases between. This CDR3 is 14 amino acids long.

The rearrangement joins TRBV10-2 to TRBJ2-2; a possible D gene is TRBD2 (5 bases). Looked up from germline, CDR1 is WSHSY and CDR2 is SAAADI. The CDR3 length is 17 residues. Trimming removed 5 bases from V and 0 bases from J, with 16 bases in between. Written as DNA, the CDR3 is TGCGCCAGCAGTAGCCCGGGGAGCGGTACGAACACCGGGGAGCTGTTTTTT. This codes for CASSSPGSGTNTGELFF.

The chain links TRBV6-1 to TRBJ1-1; D perhaps matches TRBD1 (5 bases). Germline V gene lookup returns CDR1 MNHNS and CDR2 SASEGT. This CDR3 is built from 16 residues. Trimming took 8 bases from V and 10 from J, leaving 29 bases between them. The CDR3 spells CASGDWETLRVKGAFF. CDR3 sequence (DNA): TGTGCCAGCGGGGACTGGGAGACCCTGCGAGTTAAAGGAGCTTTCTTT.

This clonotype was found a few times. The genes are TRBV7-9 and TRBJ2-2, with 7 bases lining up with TRBD1. The V gene end was trimmed by 6 bases and the J gene end by 2 bases; junction bases not matched to a gene: 9. In germline, CDR1 is SEHNR, CDR2 FQNEAQ (reference sequence). The CDR3 sequence is 16 residues long. CDR3 protein: CASSQAGTDNTGELFF. The DNA of the CDR3 is TGTGCCAGCAGTCAGGCCGGGACAGATAACACCGGGGAGCTGTTTTTT. Variable domain in full (rest from reference TRBV7-9 and TRBJ2-2): DTGVSQNPRHKITKRGQNVTFRCDPISEHNRLYWYRQTLGQGPEFLTYFQNEAQLEKSRLLSDRFSAERPKGSFSTLEIQRTEQGDSAMYLCASSQAGTDNTGELFFGEGSRLTVL.

On this clonotype itself: A junction boundary mismatches the germline segment, possibly from a read error. V usage is TRBV28 and J usage is TRBJ2-7; D gene unclear. Germline lookup yields CDR1 MDHEN and CDR2 SYDVKM. The CDR3 has 12 residues. CDR3 DNA: TGTGCCAGCAGTACAGAGCTCTACGAACAGTACTTC. Encoded protein: CASSTELYEQYF.

CDR3 sequence: CASNPNGRGETQYF. CDR3 in DNA: TGTGCCAGCAACCCGAATGGGCGGGGGGAGACCCAGTACTTC. This sequence joins TRBV12-3 or TRBV12-4 and TRBJ2-5, with TRBD2 identical over 7 bases. With V trimmed by 7 bases and J by 5 bases, 10 bases remained unmatched. There are 14 residues in the CDR3.

This clonotype was detected only a few times. V and J are TRBV11-2 and TRBJ1-2; 9 bases fit TRBD1. This CDR3 comprises 17 residues. Germline V lookup: CDR1 SGHAT, CDR2 FQNNGV. With 2 bases clipped from V and 3 bases from J, the junction kept 10 bases outside the gene matches. CDR3 protein: CASSLRTGGGGDYGYTF. The CDR3 region has the DNA TGTGCCAGCAGCTTAAGAACAGGGGGCGGCGGGGACTATGGCTACACCTTC.

This clonotype was recorded many times. The V gene is TRBV5-1, the J gene TRBJ2-5, with D uncertain. This CDR3 comprises 13 residues. The germline V and J ends were trimmed by 0 bases and 1 base, with 4 bases remaining between them. The V gene's germline CDR1 is SGHRS and CDR2 YFSETQ. CDR3 residues: CASSLGPQETQYF. The CDR3 DNA sequence: TGCGCCAGCAGCTTGGGACCCCAAGAGACCCAGTACTTC.

The chain combines TRBV7-9 with TRBJ2-1, with 10 bases fitting TRBD2. Trimming cost V 2 bases and J 8 bases; bases outside gene matches: 9. The CDR3 sequence is 16 residues long. Germline lookup yields CDR1 SEHNR and CDR2 FQNEAQ (reference sequence). The CDR3 region has the DNA TGTGCCAGCAGCTTAATTTCCAGCGGGAGGGCCCATGAGCAGTTCTTC. It is translated as CASSLISSGRAHEQFF.